Below are 30 T cell receptor beta chains sequenced from a single sample in a study of blood T cell repertoires in COVID-19. Assay: immunoSEQ multiplex PCR; the TCRdb copy retains only in-frame clones and omits some. This sample carries some 48,000 clones, approximately 93% of them seen once, and the ten largest clones take roughly 1%. The sequenced sample consisted of peripheral blood. These TCRs come from a man aged 55-75 years with COVID-19, enrolled during active disease.

The chain joins TRBV5-6 to TRBJ1-1; D perhaps matches TRBD1 (5 bases). This CDR3 is 11 amino acids long. Trimming left V 3 bases short and J 7 bases short, with 7 bases between. Germline CDR1 SGHDT, CDR2 YYEEEE. In DNA form, the CDR3 reads TGTGCCAGCAGCTCCGACAGTGAAGCTTTCTTT. This encodes CASSSDSEAFF.

This sequence joins TRBV10-3 and TRBJ1-5; D ambiguous. The CDR3 totals 13 residues. Germline CDR1 and CDR2: ENHRY and SYGVKD. Trimming removed 2 bases at V and 7 bases at J, with 9 bases between. The CDR3 loop reads CAISEDGEQPQHF. CDR3 DNA: TGTGCCATCAGTGAGGATGGGGAGCAGCCCCAGCATTTT.

The chain recombines TRBV2 with TRBJ2-7; 9 bases agree with TRBD1. With 7 bases clipped from V and 1 base from J, the junction kept 8 bases outside the gene matches. The length of the CDR3 is 15 residues. Germline V CDR1 and CDR2: SNHLY, FYNNEI. The CDR3, as DNA: TGTGCCAGCAAAGACAGGGGGACCTTATCCTACGAGCAGTACTTC. This translates into CASKDRGTLSYEQYF.

The chain has TRBV18 and TRBJ1-6; 7 positions match TRBD1. Germline V lookup: CDR1 KGHSH, CDR2 LQKENI. The V and J ends lost 6 bases and 7 bases, in that order; junction bases with no gene match: 3. CDR3 length: 13 residues. CDR3 residues: CASSGQTNSPLHF. CDR3 in DNA: TGTGCCAGCTCGGGACAGACCAATTCACCCCTCCACTTT.

The chain joins TRBV6-2 or TRBV6-3 to TRBJ1-2, with D possibly TRBD1 on 6 matching bases. The CDR3 is made up of 13 amino acids. CDR1 MNHEY and CDR2 SVGEGT come from the germline V gene. Trimming pared 6 bases from V and 4 bases from J, leaving 12 bases between. The CDR3 here is CASSPDSVYGYTF. CDR3 nucleotide sequence: TGTGCCAGCAGCCCGGACAGTGTCTATGGCTACACCTTC.

This clone was seen just once. The V call is TRBV7-9, the J call TRBJ1-1; 7 positions match TRBD1. The CDR3 runs 16 residues. With V trimmed by 3 bases and J by 1 base, 8 bases remained unmatched. The germline gives CDR1 SEHNR, CDR2 FQNEAQ (reference sequence). CDR3 protein: CASSFGAGGSNTEAFF. The DNA for the CDR3 is TGTGCCAGCAGCTTCGGAGCAGGGGGGTCGAACACTGAAGCTTTCTTT.

This chain links TRBV7-3 with TRBJ2-5; 10 bases align to TRBD2. The CDR3 length is 14 residues. Germline CDR1 and CDR2: SGHTA and FQGTGA. V lost 4 bases, J lost 5 bases, and 4 bases stayed unmatched. This CDR3 reads CASSSSGRGETQYF. For the CDR3, the DNA is TGTGCCAGCAGCTCCAGCGGGAGGGGGGAGACCCAGTACTTC.

The chain couples TRBV20-1 to TRBJ1-2, with a possible D match to TRBD1 (5 bases). Germline CDR1 reads DFQATT; CDR2 reads SNEGSKA (reference sequence). This CDR3 spans 13 amino acids. V lost 3 bases and J lost 7, with 15 bases in between. The chain's CDR3 is CSASRGREGGYTF. The CDR3, as DNA: TGCAGTGCTAGTAGGGGCAGGGAGGGTGGCTACACCTTC.

The rearrangement links TRBV3-1 (or the pseudogene TRBV3-2) to TRBJ1-3, with 7 positions matching TRBD1. Looked up from germline, CDR1 is LGHDT and CDR2 is YNNKEL (reference sequence). Unmatched junction bases numbered 8, after V lost 3 bases and J lost 0 bases. There are 17 residues in the CDR3. The CDR3 region has the DNA TGTGCCAGCAGCCAGTCCGGGACAGCGTTCTCTGGAAACACCATATATTTT. Protein: CASSQSGTAFSGNTIYF.

This clone occurred a few times. The J gene is TRBJ1-2, the V gene TRBV18; D perhaps matches TRBD1 (6 bases). The CDR3 is 16 residues long. V lost 3 bases and J 4 bases, leaving 18 bases between the germline ends. Germline loops: CDR1 KGHSH, CDR2 LQKENI. The CDR3 DNA sequence: TGTGCCAGCTCACCTCTGGACAGCCCACCGACCTATGGCTACACCTTC. Encoded protein: CASSPLDSPPTYGYTF.

V gene TRBV7-3 combines with J gene TRBJ2-7, with 8 nucleotides matching TRBD2. The CDR3 spans 14 residues. Trimming cost V 5 bases and J 5 bases; bases outside gene matches: 8. Germline lookup yields CDR1 SGHTA and CDR2 FQGTGA. The CDR3 nucleotides read TGTGCCAGCAGCCGTAGCGGGGCCTTTGACGAGCAGTACTTC. Protein sequence: CASSRSGAFDEQYF.

This clone has a single count. The chain is built from TRBV9 and TRBJ2-3; perhaps TRBD1 as D (6 bases). The germline V gene has CDR1 SGDLS and CDR2 YYNGEE. Trimming took 0 bases from V and 0 from J, leaving 11 bases between them. The CDR3 extends over 16 amino acids. The CDR3 DNA reads as TGTGCCAGCAGCGTAGTTTTTCAGGGGAGCACAGATACGCAGTATTTT. It codes for CASSVVFQGSTDTQYF.

The V and J genes are TRBV7-9 and TRBJ1-5; TRBD1 might be the D (6 bases). The CDR3 covers 14 residues. Per the germline V gene, CDR1 is SEHNR and CDR2 is FQNEAQ (reference sequence). V lost 4 bases and J 3 bases, leaving 10 bases between the germline ends. As DNA, the CDR3 is TGTGCCAGCAGCTCACAGGGTTCCAATCAGCCCCAGCATTTT. Protein: CASSSQGSNQPQHF.

The rearrangement links TRBV19 to TRBJ1-2; 7 bases map to TRBD1. V gave up 4 bases and J gave up 4 bases; unmatched junction bases: 3. The CDR3 sequence is 13 residues long. CDR1 and CDR2 (germline): LNHDA, SQIVND (reference sequence). CDR3: CASSTGGGYGYTF. Here the CDR3 DNA reads TGTGCCAGTAGTACAGGGGGTGGCTATGGCTACACCTTC.

This clone showed up just once. CDR3 sequence: CASSPPMGLQETQYF. The CDR3 bases are TGTGCCAGCTCACCACCAATGGGACTACAAGAGACCCAGTACTTC. The chain is built from TRBV18 and TRBJ2-5; TRBD2 agrees at 7 bases. Per the germline V gene, CDR1 is KGHSH and CDR2 is LQKENI. The V and J ends lost 0 bases and 2 bases, in that order; junction bases with no gene match: 3. The CDR3 covers 15 residues.

This clone was recorded once. This chain joins TRBV5-6 and TRBJ2-2, with 9 bases identical to TRBD2. The ends lost 2 bases at V and 0 bases at J; junction bases unmatched: 11. CDR3 length equals 19 residues. Germline loops: CDR1 SGHDT, CDR2 YYEEEE. The CDR3 DNA is TGTGCCAGCAGCTTTGACTGGGTTAGCGGGAGAGCGAACACCGGGGAGCTGTTTTTT. Its protein is CASSFDWVSGRANTGELFF.

The V call is TRBV2, the J call TRBJ2-7; 8 bases map to TRBD2. This CDR3 has 14 amino acids. The V gene end was trimmed by 3 bases and the J gene end by 0 bases; junction bases not matched to a gene: 1. The germline V gene has CDR1 SNHLY and CDR2 FYNNEI. Here the CDR3 reads CASSETSVSYEQYF. CDR3 nucleotides: TGTGCCAGCAGTGAGACTAGCGTCTCCTACGAGCAGTACTTC.

The V gene is TRBV6-4, the J gene TRBJ1-4; TRBD1 matches at 12 bases. The CDR3 covers 17 residues. Germline V gene lookup returns CDR1 MRHNA and CDR2 SNTAGT. V was pared by 10 bases and J by 5 bases, with 14 bases of the junction left unmatched. The CDR3 protein is CANGTGGPAALNEKLFF. The CDR3 bases are TGTGCCAACGGGACAGGGGGCCCGGCGGCGTTAAATGAAAAACTGTTTTTT.

The rearrangement uses TRBV5-1 and TRBJ2-6; possible D gene TRBD1, 5 bases. Trimming took off 1 base at V and 2 bases at J, with 10 bases between the two ends. This CDR3 region has 16 residues. CDR1 is SGHRS and CDR2 is YFSETQ in the germline V gene. The CDR3 reads CASSLFSGTGANVLTF. CDR3 DNA: TGCGCCAGCAGCTTGTTCTCAGGGACTGGGGCCAACGTCCTGACTTTC.

V and J are TRBV9 and TRBJ2-3, with TRBD2 matching 11 bases. In germline, CDR1 is SGDLS, CDR2 YYNGEE. The CDR3 extends over 17 amino acids. V shed 3 bases and J 1 base; nucleotides not matched to a gene: 7. The CDR3 loop reads CASSDPLTSGGTDTQYF. The CDR3 DNA reads TGTGCCAGCAGCGATCCATTGACTAGCGGGGGCACAGATACGCAGTATTTT.

V usage is TRBV21-1 and J usage is TRBJ1-2; no check of the table's D call, TRBD1, against the DNA was made. TRBV21-1 is a documented pseudogene. The CDR3 length is 13 residues. In DNA, the CDR3 is TGTGCCAGCAGCACAGGGCAGGTTAGTGGCTACACCTTC. Its protein product is CASSTGQVSGYTF.

J is TRBJ1-4 and V is TRBV15; D may be TRBD1 (5 bases). Germline lookup yields CDR1 LNHNV and CDR2 YYDKDF (reference sequence). The CDR3 extends over 16 amino acids. The V end was cut by 0 bases, the J end by 3 bases, with 11 bases between. CDR3 region: CATSRDRGAANEKLFF. Written as DNA, the CDR3 is TGTGCCACCAGCAGAGATCGCGGGGCGGCTAATGAAAAACTGTTTTTT.

This clone has a single count. The chain combines TRBV3-1 (or the pseudogene TRBV3-2) with TRBJ2-1; the match to TRBD1 covers 9 bases. The CDR3 loop spans 13 amino acids. Germline loops: CDR1 LGHDT, CDR2 YNNKEL (reference sequence). V trimming: 4 bases; J trimming: 9 bases; junction bases outside the gene matches: 4. CDR3 region: CASSRTTGGEQFF. CDR3 nucleotide sequence: TGTGCCAGCAGCCGGACGACAGGGGGTGAGCAGTTCTTC.

The chain combines TRBV7-2 with TRBJ2-1; the match to TRBD2 covers 7 bases. The CDR3 consists of 16 residues. Germline lookup yields CDR1 SGHTA and CDR2 FQGNSA. The junction had 12 bases not matched to a gene; V was cut back by 6 bases and J by 4 bases. The CDR3 bases are TGTGCCAGCAGTAAGAACTGGGACTACTTATACAATGAGCAGTTCTTC. It yields the protein CASSKNWDYLYNEQFF.

The chain uses TRBV19 and TRBJ2-1; 11 bases agree with TRBD2. Looked up from germline, CDR1 is LNHDA and CDR2 is SQIVND (reference sequence). The CDR3 consists of 15 residues. With 6 bases clipped from V and 2 bases from J, the junction kept 3 bases outside the gene matches. CDR3 sequence: CASSLLAGAYNEQFF. CDR3 in DNA: TGTGCCAGTAGCCTACTAGCGGGAGCCTACAATGAGCAGTTCTTC.

The V gene is TRBV11-2, the J gene TRBJ1-3; unclear D gene. The germline V and J ends were trimmed by 3 bases and 0 bases, with 15 bases remaining between them. CDR1 is SGHAT and CDR2 is FQNNGV in the germline V gene. The CDR3 covers 17 residues. The CDR3, as DNA: TGTGCCAGCAGCTTGGGCGCTCAGTTGTTCTCTGGAAACACCATATATTTT. This codes for CASSLGAQLFSGNTIYF.

This chain connects TRBV3-1 (or the pseudogene TRBV3-2) to TRBJ2-6; D is perhaps TRBD1 (6 bases). The CDR3 has 15 residues. The V end lost 6 bases, the J end lost 1 base, and 10 bases lay between the germline ends. The germline gives CDR1 LGHDT, CDR2 YNNKEL (reference sequence). The CDR3 bases are TGTGCCAGCAGGCAACAGGGTTCTGGGGCCAACGTCCTGACTTTC. It is translated as CASRQQGSGANVLTF.

This chain links TRBV24-1 with TRBJ1-3; the D is unclear. This CDR3 is built from 15 residues. V lost 4 bases to trimming and J lost 0 bases, with 9 bases between them. Germline assignment: CDR1 KGHDR and CDR2 SFDVKD. The CDR3 sequence: CATSDSGYSGNTIYF. Written as DNA, the CDR3 is TGTGCCACCAGTGACTCGGGATACTCTGGAAACACCATATATTTT.

J is TRBJ2-5 and V is TRBV5-6; 9 bases map to TRBD2. This CDR3 is built from 18 residues. Trimming cost V 0 bases and J 4 bases; bases outside gene matches: 13. CDR1 and CDR2 from the germline V gene are SGHDT and YYEEEE. The CDR3 here is CASSLASGGGGRLETQYF. In nucleotides, the CDR3 is TGTGCCAGCAGCTTGGCCTCCGGCGGGGGGGGCCGTTTAGAGACCCAGTACTTC. Based on the CDR3 plus reference TRBV5-6 and TRBJ2-5, the full variable domain is DAGVTQSPTHLIKTRGQQVTLRCSPKSGHDTVSWYQQALGQGPQFIFQYYEEEERQRGNFPDRFSGHQFPNYSSELNVNALLLGDSALYLCASSLASGGGGRLETQYFGPGTRLLVL.

The rearrangement uses TRBV19 and TRBJ1-1; possible D gene TRBD1, 6 bases. This CDR3 region has 14 residues. V was clipped by 5 bases and J by 5 bases, with 15 bases between them. CDR1 is LNHDA and CDR2 is SQIVND in the germline V gene (reference sequence). The CDR3 loop reads CASSAGAHGTEAFF. In DNA, the CDR3 is TGTGCCAGTAGTGCGGGGGCCCATGGGACTGAAGCTTTCTTT.